Listed here is a single TCR beta chain. Its antigen is not known. Treatment in this sample: some 19 received Ad26.COV2.S at low or high dose, single or two shots; 5 received placebo; per-sample allocation not given. Samples came from day 63 after the first vaccine or placebo injection. It was an adult aged 18-55 years in Boston who was the donor. V lost 1 base, J lost 10 bases, and 20 bases lay in between. The CDR3 loop spans 15 amino acids. Germline assignment: CDR1 SGHRS and CDR2 YFSETQ. This record comes from a study of Ad26.COV2.S vaccination and SARS-CoV-2 variants. Study-level results: Reported findings describe substantial breadth in spike-specific CD8+ and CD4+ T cell responses following vaccination. Comparable non-spike TCR breadth was observed in vaccine and placebo recipients.

Assay used: immunoSEQ multiplex PCR; TCRdb lists only in-frame clones, some missing. This sample has 250,000 to 300,000 clones, with more than 70% found just once. The receptor was derived from a person between 18 and 65 years old who received the Ad26.COV2.S COVID-19 vaccine or a placebo. Sequenced here: peripheral blood, sampled in a trial of Ad26.COV2.S vaccine versus placebo. This sequence joins TRBV5-1 and TRBJ1-1; perhaps TRBD1 as D (6 bases). In DNA form, the CDR3 reads TGCGCCAGCAGCTTGTCTTCAGGGCCATCAGGGGCAGCTTTCTTT. Protein sequence: CASSLSSGPSGAAFF.